Sequencing of this TCR beta chain was carried out in a study of technical replicates of blood from a few donors. Germline V CDR1 and CDR2: MDHEN, SYDVKM. The junction had 9 bases not matched to a gene; V was cut back by 3 bases and J by 6 bases. CDR3 length: 15 amino acids. Clones were read by immunoSEQ multiplex PCR, and TCRdb kept only the in-frame ones, dropping some. The sample gives some 15,000 clones, about four fifths of which show up once; roughly a tenth is in the top ten. This clonotype originated in a human donor in good health. Material: PBMCs. The rearrangement joins TRBV28 to TRBJ1-2, with 8 positions matching TRBD1. The CDR3 DNA reads as TGTGCCAGCAGTTTCCTGACGGGACAGGTCGATGGCTACACCTTC. Translating gives CASSFLTGQVDGYTF.